One sample yielded the 10 T cell receptor beta chains listed below, sequenced in a study of blood T cells in healthy people across ages. A second PCR of roughly 7 to 11 cycles used a sample-barcoded 5' primer and a J-beta primer mix. TCRdb itself ran the 5' RACE reads through MiXCR, one entry per CDR3 protein. This table holds some 800,000 distinct CDR3 sequences, approximately 44% found once. Sequencing used blood. All receptors come from a man between 60 and 75 years old in good health.

This chain joins TRBV28 and TRBJ1-2; perhaps TRBD1 as D (6 bases). This CDR3 region has 13 residues. The germline V gene encodes CDR1 MDHEN and CDR2 SYDVKM. V was shortened by 6 bases and J by 5 bases, with 13 bases between the two germline ends. The CDR3 sequence is CASSQGPLYGYTF. In nucleotides, the CDR3 is TGTGCCAGCAGCCAGGGGCCTCTATATGGCTACACCTTC.

This chain uses TRBV12-3 or TRBV12-4 with TRBJ2-7, with 10 positions matching TRBD1. The CDR3 has 15 amino acids. Trimming took 5 bases from V and 3 from J; bases not matched to a gene: 7. The CDR3 sequence: CASSNAGQGNYEQYF. DNA for the CDR3: TGTGCCAGCAGTAACGCGGGACAGGGGAACTACGAGCAGTACTTC.

This clonotype was recorded at least ten times. The gene calls are TRBV27 and TRBJ1-6, with D possibly matching TRBD1 (5 bases). The CDR3 sequence is 16 residues long. From germline, CDR1 is MNHEY and CDR2 SMNVEV (reference sequence). Between the trimmed V and J ends, which lost 4 bases and 8 bases, there was a span of 18 bases. DNA of the CDR3: TGTGCCAGCAGTTCCTTGACTCGGGGGTTTGATTCACCCCTCCACTTT. Amino acids: CASSSLTRGFDSPLHF.

This clonotype has just a few counts. This sequence joins TRBV4-1 and TRBJ1-5, with 11 bases aligning to TRBD1. CDR1 is MGHRA, CDR2 YSYEKL, per germline. The CDR3 has 17 amino acids. V dropped 4 bases and J dropped 7; count of bases not matched to a gene: 12. For the CDR3, the DNA is TGCGCCAGCAGCCTGGAACCCGGGACAGGGGGAATCCAGCCCCAGCATTTT. It codes for CASSLEPGTGGIQPQHF.

The chain combines TRBV27 with TRBJ1-5; no clear D. Germline lookup yields CDR1 MNHEY and CDR2 SMNVEV (reference sequence). Trimming took 0 bases from V and 4 from J, leaving 13 bases between them. The CDR3 is 16 residues long. The CDR3: CASSLSRTERNQPQHF. DNA of the CDR3: TGTGCCAGCAGTTTATCGAGGACCGAGAGAAATCAGCCCCAGCATTTT.

The chain is built from TRBV7-2 and TRBJ2-7; D is possibly TRBD1 (6 bases). The CDR3 length is 14 residues. With 0 bases removed from V and 2 bases from J, the gap between germline ends came to 8 bases. In germline, CDR1 is SGHTA, CDR2 FQGNSA. This CDR3 is CASSLAGAAYEQYF. As DNA, the CDR3 is TGTGCCAGCAGCTTAGCGGGGGCTGCCTACGAGCAGTACTTC. Full variable domain (rest looked up from reference TRBV7-2 and TRBJ2-7): GAGVSQSPSNKVTEKGKDVELRCDPISGHTALYWYRQSLGQGLEFLIYFQGNSAPDKSGLPSDRFSAERTGGSVSTLTIQRTQQEDSAVYLCASSLAGAAYEQYFGPGTRLTVT.

Turning to this clonotype: Germline and junction disagree at one end, which may indicate a read error. The chain couples TRBV12-3 or TRBV12-4 to TRBJ2-5; D assignment may be TRBD1 or TRBD2 (5 bases each). The CDR3 runs to 14 residues. In DNA, the CDR3 is TGTACCAGCAGTTTTTCCGGGGCGGGAGAGACCCAGTACTTC. It is translated as CTSSFSGAGETQYF.

To note about this clonotype: This may come from a read error, since a much larger clone is one base off. The chain carries TRBV20-1 and TRBJ2-3, with D perhaps TRBD1 or TRBD2 (6 bases each). CDR1 and CDR2 from the germline V gene are DFQATT and SNEGSKA (reference sequence). The CDR3 length is 15 residues. CDR3 bases: TGCGGTGCTAGTGCAGGGGCGGGGAGTCGGAATACGCAGTATTTT. Residues: CGASAGAGSRNTQYF.

The V gene is TRBV6-6, the J gene TRBJ1-1; TRBD1 might be the D (6 bases). Germline V CDR1 and CDR2: MNHNY, SVGAGI (reference sequence). Deletions cut 2 bases from V and 11 bases from J, with 12 bases between. There are 12 residues in the CDR3. The chain's CDR3 is CASSYGDNSAFF. CDR3 DNA: TGTGCCAGCAGTTACGGGGACAATTCGGCTTTCTTT.

This clonotype was counted at least ten times. The chain has TRBV5-1 and TRBJ2-1; TRBD1 might be the D (5 bases). Germline V gene data show CDR1 as SGHRS and CDR2 as YFSETQ. The CDR3 is 15 amino acids. The V gene lost 4 bases and the J gene lost 4 bases, with 15 bases spanning the gap. CDR3 nucleotides: TGCGCCAGCAGCCTCGCCGGCCAGGGTTACAATGAGCAGTTCTTC. Residues: CASSLAGQGYNEQFF.